This T cell receptor (beta chain) was profiled in a study of post-analysis software for immune sequencing data. About the study: Progressive-relapsing, secondary progressive and relapsing-remitting multiple sclerosis were among the disease courses included.

This clonotype was picked up one time. The antigen is undetermined. The authors incorporated unique molecular identifiers into the TCR beta cDNA libraries. One entry per CDR3 protein results from TCRdb running MiXCR on the PCR reads. The sample has about 820,000 distinct CDR3 sequences, about 53% seen once. Overall study findings and caveats: Significantly decreased normalized Chao1 diversity was recorded for multiple sclerosis patients relative to controls. TRBV5-6, TRBV5-1 and TRBV20-1 were among a few TRBV segments more frequent in patients than controls.

Germline loops: CDR1 SGHRS, CDR2 YFSETQ. The CDR3 runs to 14 residues. The TCR was taken from a girl aged 5-17 years with multiple sclerosis. The V call is TRBV5-1, the J call TRBJ2-7; TRBD2 matches 7 bases. Near its end, the DNA agrees better with TRBJ2-5, so the J call may be wrong. The sequenced sample consisted of blood. CDR3 bases: TGCGCCAGCAGCTTTGAGGGAGGGACGGAGACCCAGTACTTC. Amino acids: CASSFEGGTETQYF.